The entry below describes one TCR beta chain. Antigen specificity is unknown. The sample comes from a study of cytomegalovirus exposure and HLA in healthy donors. Whole-study context: Genetic ancestry analysis placed 75% to 85% of the approximately 390 donors that were genotyped in the Caucasian-associated cluster.

Researchers ran the PCR with 60 Vbeta and 13 Jbeta primers. Some clones are missing from TCRdb's copy, which holds only in-frame ones; the method was immunoSEQ multiplex PCR. The table shows about 210,000 clones, with around 83% occurring only once. Study findings and constraints: Upon later analysis, HLA-associated TCR beta chains proved more clonally expanded than other, equally common chains.

The germline CDR1 and CDR2 sequences are SQVTM and ANQGSEA. The V end was cut by 1 base, the J end by 8 bases, with 14 bases between. The CDR3 consists of 13 residues. Sequencing was carried out using PBMCs. The TCR comes from a middle-aged man in good health and CMV-seropositive. The chain links TRBV29-1 to TRBJ1-2, with a possible D match to TRBD1 (5 bases). The CDR3 protein is CSVEAQGYGGYTF. The CDR3 DNA reads TGCAGCGTTGAAGCCCAGGGCTATGGAGGCTACACCTTC.